The 15 T cell receptor beta chains given below trace back to one sample, sequenced in a study of blood T cell repertoires in COVID-19 (dated by TCRdb to the early 2020s). Library construction relied on the immunoSEQ multiplex PCR assay. TCRdb carries this immuneACCESS record with in-frame sequences only. Its versions omit some clonotypes, under half of them owing to an unresolved V gene in the studies checked, with the rest unexplained. Here the sample has more than 110,000 clones; roughly 80% occur a single time. The ten biggest clones cover 3% to 5% of the sample. The sequencing sample was made of peripheral blood. The receptors stem from a woman aged 60-75 years with acute or convalescent COVID-19.

The chain joins TRBV4-1 to TRBJ1-5, with unresolved D. V was trimmed by 0 bases and J by 3 bases, leaving 9 bases between them. The length of the CDR3 is 15 residues. The germline V gene has CDR1 MGHRA and CDR2 YSYEKL. The CDR3, as DNA: TGCGCCAGCAGCCAAGATAACCGGGTCAATCAGCCCCAGCATTTT. Translating gives CASSQDNRVNQPQHF.

The V call is TRBV5-1, the J call TRBJ2-5; D is perhaps TRBD1 (5 bases). From germline, CDR1 is SGHRS and CDR2 YFSETQ. Trimming pared 0 bases from V and 3 bases from J, leaving 9 bases between. The CDR3 length is 14 residues. CDR3 in amino acids: CASSLAQAKETQYF. CDR3 DNA sequence: TGCGCCAGCAGCTTGGCACAGGCGAAAGAGACCCAGTACTTC.

The rearrangement joins TRBV29-1 to TRBJ2-2, with 10 bases lining up with TRBD2. Germline V gene sequence: CDR1 SQVTM, CDR2 ANQGSEA. This CDR3 has 15 amino acids. J lost 6 bases, V lost 7 bases, and 11 bases had no gene match. Here the CDR3 DNA reads TGCAGCGCCGATCTAGCGGGAGTTAGGCCCGGGGAGCTGTTTTTT. This encodes CSADLAGVRPGELFF.

A single count supports this clone. The chain has TRBV27 and TRBJ1-5; D remains ambiguous. CDR1 MNHEY and CDR2 SMNVEV come from the germline V gene (reference sequence). V was shortened by 3 bases and J by 8 bases, with 11 bases between the two germline ends. The CDR3 length is 13 residues. The CDR3 nucleotides read TGTGCCAGCAGTTTGGGAGGTTTCAAGCCCCAGCATTTT. Translating gives CASSLGGFKPQHF.

This sequence joins TRBV6-1 and TRBJ2-5; TRBD2 matches 8 bases. Germline values: CDR1 MNHNS, CDR2 SASEGT. The J segment lost 4 bases and the V segment lost 4 bases, leaving 17 bases of the junction unmatched. The CDR3 contains 18 residues. The CDR3 spells CASSAPDRGPAGVETQYF. CDR3 in DNA: TGTGCCAGCAGTGCCCCTGACCGGGGCCCAGCGGGGGTAGAGACCCAGTACTTC.

This chain links TRBV9 with TRBJ2-3; 7 nucleotides match TRBD2. Trimming cost V 2 bases and J 6 bases; bases outside gene matches: 12. CDR3 length: 16 amino acids. Germline loops: CDR1 SGDLS, CDR2 YYNGEE. CDR3 coding DNA: TGTGCCAGCAGCGTCAGTATAAGGGGCGGGAGTGATACGCAGTATTTT. Its translation is CASSVSIRGGSDTQYF.

This chain links TRBV4-1 with TRBJ2-2; 8 nucleotides match TRBD2. V lost 3 bases to trimming and J lost 6 bases; unmatched junction nucleotides: 12. The CDR3 is 17 amino acids. Per germline, CDR1 MGHRA and CDR2 YSYEKL. As DNA, the CDR3 is TGCGCCAGCAGCCAGAGAGCCGGGACTAGTGGGGCCGGGGAGCTGTTTTTT. Protein sequence: CASSQRAGTSGAGELFF.

The chain is built from TRBV10-1 and TRBJ2-1; D gene uncertain. Germline V lookup: CDR1 WNHNN, CDR2 SYGVQD (reference sequence). V was clipped by 0 bases and J by 9 bases, with 21 bases between them. This CDR3 contains 17 residues. The CDR3 sequence is CASSESSTESIASEQFF. The CDR3 DNA reads as TGCGCCAGCAGTGAGTCGAGCACTGAATCGATCGCTAGTGAGCAGTTCTTC.

This clone was counted only a few times. The chain employs TRBV27 and TRBJ1-5; 7 nucleotides align to TRBD1. The junction had 5 bases not matched to a gene; V was cut back by 2 bases and J by 4 bases. This CDR3 comprises 15 residues. Germline V gives CDR1 MNHEY, CDR2 SMNVEV (reference sequence). The CDR3 here is CASSLGGTANQPQHF. The CDR3 bases are TGTGCCAGCAGTTTAGGGGGGACAGCTAATCAGCCCCAGCATTTT.

V is TRBV5-4 and J is TRBJ2-2, with 13 bases that match TRBD2. J gave up 1 base and V 4 bases, and 1 base lay outside the gene matches. This CDR3 is built from 16 residues. Germline V gene lookup returns CDR1 SGHNT and CDR2 YYREEE (reference sequence). The DNA for the CDR3 is TGTGCCAGCAGCCGGACTAGCGGGAGGAACACCGGGGAGCTGTTTTTT. It codes for CASSRTSGRNTGELFF.

J is TRBJ1-2 and V is TRBV6-2 or TRBV6-3; 7 bases match TRBD1. Germline CDR1 reads MNHEY; CDR2 reads SVGEGT. The CDR3 consists of 18 residues. V shed 0 bases and J 0 bases; nucleotides not matched to a gene: 10. CDR3 protein: CASSYSSAVTGSNYGYTF. CDR3 bases: TGTGCCAGCAGTTACTCGAGTGCTGTGACAGGGTCTAACTATGGCTACACCTTC.

In regard to this clone: The same CDR3 also results from other DNA sequences found in this sample. The CDR3 sequence: CASSPPDTYEQYF. Here the CDR3 DNA reads TGTGCCAGCTCACCGCCAGATACCTACGAGCAGTACTTC. The rearrangement links TRBV18 to TRBJ2-7; D gene uncertain. The V gene lost 3 bases and the J gene lost 2 bases, with 8 bases spanning the gap. From germline, CDR1 is KGHSH and CDR2 LQKENI. The CDR3 consists of 13 residues.

The J gene is TRBJ2-5, the V gene TRBV29-1; TRBD2 agrees at 9 bases. Germline values: CDR1 SQVTM, CDR2 ANQGSEA. V shed 1 base, J shed 6 bases, and the junction held 9 bases outside the gene matches. This CDR3 comprises 15 residues. This CDR3 is CSVEVGSGRFKTQYF. In DNA form, the CDR3 reads TGCAGCGTTGAAGTCGGTAGCGGGAGATTTAAGACCCAGTACTTC.

This clone appeared many times. The chain is built from TRBV5-4 and TRBJ2-7, with D unresolved. Germline V gene lookup returns CDR1 SGHNT and CDR2 YYREEE (reference sequence). The CDR3 extends over 13 amino acids. V dropped 0 bases and J dropped 3 bases, with 7 bases sitting between them. The CDR3 DNA reads TGTGCCAGCAGCTTGGAACAAAACTACGAGCAGTACTTC. Translated, it gives CASSLEQNYEQYF.

This clone was observed a handful of times. The chain couples TRBV10-3 to TRBJ1-4; D might be TRBD1 (6 bases). CDR1 is ENHRY and CDR2 is SYGVKD in the germline V gene. V lost 0 bases and J 8 bases, leaving 13 bases between the germline ends. This CDR3 is built from 15 residues. CDR3 DNA: TGTGCCATCAGTGAGTCACGGGGGGCCTGGGAAAAACTGTTTTTT. This encodes CAISESRGAWEKLFF.